The 30 T cell receptor beta chains below all came from one sample that was sequenced in a study of response to subunit inactivated influenza vaccine. MiXCR, applied by TCRdb to the RT-PCR reads, yields one record per CDR3 protein. Altogether hundreds of thousands of distinct CDR3 sequences are present, approximately 24% being singletons, with the ten largest covering about 1.9%. Sequencing used CD4+ T cells sorted from PBMCs, obtained more than 4 days after vaccination. The source is a man aged 45 to 65 who received an inactivated influenza vaccine.

This chain links TRBV6-5 with TRBJ1-1; no firm D call. The CDR3 length is 16 residues. CDR1 is MNHEY and CDR2 is SVGAGI in the germline V gene. Trimming cost V 0 bases and J 0 bases, with 11 bases left between them. As DNA, the CDR3 is TGTGCCAGCAGTTACTCGATAGTGTTGATGAACACTGAAGCTTTCTTT. Encoded protein: CASSYSIVLMNTEAFF.

The chain links TRBV21-1 to TRBJ2-7; the D call TRBD2 from the table was never checked on the DNA. TRBV21-1 is marked as a pseudogene. The CDR3 runs to 14 residues. The CDR3 coding sequence is TGTGCCAGCAGCAATTTGGCCCGATCCTACGAGCAGTACTTC. This sequence encodes CASSNLARSYEQYF.

The CDR3 here is CSARDLRGAGELFF. Here the CDR3 DNA reads TGCAGTGCTAGAGATCTCAGGGGAGCCGGGGAGCTGTTTTTT. The chain links TRBV20-1 to TRBJ2-2; a possible D gene is TRBD1 (6 bases). V was clipped by 0 bases and J by 6 bases, with 11 bases between them. Germline V gene lookup returns CDR1 DFQATT and CDR2 SNEGSKA (reference sequence). This CDR3 spans 14 amino acids.

Only a few counts were recorded for this clonotype. The rearrangement joins TRBV5-1 to TRBJ2-1; 13 nucleotides line up with TRBD2. Germline CDR1 is SGHRS and CDR2 is YFSETQ. Trimming removed 3 bases from V and 7 bases from J; junction bases left unmatched: 4. The CDR3 contains 15 residues. This CDR3 reads CASSSTSGRGNEQFF. The CDR3 DNA is TGCGCCAGCAGCTCTACTAGCGGGAGGGGAAATGAGCAGTTCTTC.

The chain is built from TRBV12-3 or TRBV12-4 and TRBJ2-7; a possible D gene is TRBD2 (6 bases). This CDR3 has 13 residues. Trimming pared 6 bases from V and 4 bases from J, leaving 13 bases between. Written as DNA, the CDR3 is TGTGCCAGCAGGGAGGGTAGGTGGTACGAGCAGTACTTC. Its protein is CASREGRWYEQYF.

This clonotype was picked up many times. The chain employs TRBV7-6 and TRBJ2-7; maybe TRBD1 (6 bases). The CDR3 is 14 amino acids. V lost 6 bases, J lost 0 bases, and 12 bases lay in between. From germline, CDR1 is SGHVS and CDR2 FNYEAQ. This CDR3 reads CASRPGTNSYEQYF. Written as DNA, the CDR3 is TGTGCCAGCAGACCCGGGACAAACTCCTACGAGCAGTACTTC.

This chain links TRBV2 with TRBJ1-2, with TRBD1 identical over 7 bases. The CDR3 runs to 14 residues. CDR1 is SNHLY, CDR2 FYNNEI, per germline. Trimming removed 6 bases from V and 9 bases from J; junction bases left unmatched: 13. DNA for the CDR3: TGTGCCAGCAGCAACGATAGGACAGGCAGTAGCTACACCTTC. Encoded protein: CASSNDRTGSSYTF.

This clonotype was counted between two and nine times. The chain uses TRBV20-1 and TRBJ2-7; D remains ambiguous. The CDR3 covers 11 residues. CDR1 and CDR2 (germline): DFQATT, SNEGSKA (reference sequence). The V and J ends lost 6 bases and 3 bases respectively, with 9 bases between them. The CDR3 DNA is TGCAGTGCGAATGGGCGCTACGAGCAGTACTTC. It is translated as CSANGRYEQYF.

The V gene is TRBV7-9, the J gene TRBJ1-2; D not resolved. In germline, CDR1 is SEHNR, CDR2 FQNEAQ (reference sequence). With 8 bases removed from V and 4 bases from J, the gap between germline ends came to 14 bases. The CDR3 spans 13 residues. This CDR3 reads CASPLENVYGYTF. The CDR3 DNA follows: TGTGCCAGCCCCTTGGAAAACGTCTATGGCTACACCTTC.

This clonotype was detected only a few times. The V gene is TRBV3-1, the J gene TRBJ2-7; 14 nucleotides match TRBD2. After removal of 4 bases from V and 1 base from J, the junction contained 9 bases not matched to a gene. The germline gives CDR1 LGHDT, CDR2 YNNKEL (reference sequence). This CDR3 contains 18 residues. CDR3 coding DNA: TGTGCCAGCAGCCCGACTAGCGGGAGGGATATTATTTCCTACGAGCAGTACTTC. Protein: CASSPTSGRDIISYEQYF.

This clonotype was seen more than once but under ten times. The J gene is TRBJ2-7, the V gene TRBV5-4; 7 bases match TRBD1. The ends lost 0 bases at V and 3 bases at J; junction bases unmatched: 21. This CDR3 is 20 amino acids long. Germline CDR1 SGHNT, CDR2 YYREEE (reference sequence). The CDR3 here is CASSLVVGTARTPSNYEQYF. In DNA, the CDR3 is TGTGCCAGCAGCTTGGTAGTTGGGACAGCGAGAACCCCTTCCAACTACGAGCAGTACTTC.

This clonotype appeared a single time. The chain links TRBV28 to TRBJ1-5; TRBD1 aligns across 7 bases. V was clipped by 5 bases and J by 3 bases; unmatched bases: 7. The CDR3 runs 15 residues. CDR1 and CDR2 (germline): MDHEN, SYDVKM. CDR3 bases: TGTGCCAGCAGTCCTGCGGACAGGATCAATCAGCCCCAGCATTTT. Amino acid sequence: CASSPADRINQPQHF.

The rearrangement uses TRBV5-6 and TRBJ2-7; no reliable D call. The CDR3 totals 13 residues. The germline V gene has CDR1 SGHDT and CDR2 YYEEEE. Trimming shortened V by 2 bases and J by 2 bases, and 8 bases separated the two germline ends. DNA for the CDR3: TGTGCCAGCAGCTTACGATCGACCTACGAGCAGTACTTC. Protein sequence: CASSLRSTYEQYF.

Only a few counts were recorded for this clonotype. The V call is TRBV6-6, the J call TRBJ2-3, with D unresolved. CDR3 length equals 12 residues. V lost 8 bases to trimming and J lost 7 bases, with 13 bases between them. Germline CDR1 MNHNY, CDR2 SVGAGI (reference sequence). CDR3 sequence: CASGYWAHTQYF. DNA of the CDR3: TGTGCCAGCGGGTACTGGGCCCATACGCAGTATTTT.

This clonotype appeared a few times. The CDR3, as DNA: TGCAGTGCTCATCCCGGGACAGGGTTCTTTCAGCCCCAGCATTTT. Encoded protein: CSAHPGTGFFQPQHF. The V gene is TRBV20-1, the J gene TRBJ1-5, with 9 bases aligning to TRBD1. The germline gives CDR1 DFQATT, CDR2 SNEGSKA (reference sequence). V was pared by 5 bases and J by 6 bases, with 11 bases of the junction left unmatched. The CDR3 length is 15 residues.

This clonotype came up many times. The chain employs TRBV18 and TRBJ2-5; a weak D match, TRBD1 (6 bases). Trimming left V 8 bases short and J 5 bases short, with 12 bases between. This CDR3 is 12 amino acids long. CDR1 and CDR2 (germline): KGHSH, LQKENI. CDR3 DNA sequence: TGTGCCAGCAGCCCGAGGGGGGAGACCCAGTACTTC. Encoded protein: CASSPRGETQYF.

This clonotype was observed a few times. The rearrangement uses TRBV12-3 or TRBV12-4 and TRBJ1-1, with 12 positions matching TRBD1. The CDR3 is 16 amino acids. J was trimmed by 1 base and V by 6 bases; bases with no gene match: 6. The CDR3: CASRPGTGGANTEAFF. The CDR3 DNA is TGTGCCAGCAGACCTGGGACAGGGGGCGCGAACACTGAAGCTTTCTTT.

This clonotype has more than one count but fewer than ten. The J gene is TRBJ2-3, the V gene TRBV5-6; D gene unclear. The ends were cut back, 1 base at V and 0 bases at J, with 12 bases in the middle. CDR3 length: 16 residues. Germline V lookup: CDR1 SGHDT, CDR2 YYEEEE. The CDR3 protein is CASSLIPSESTDTQYF. CDR3 nucleotides: TGTGCCAGCAGCTTGATCCCCAGCGAAAGCACAGATACGCAGTATTTT.

This chain connects TRBV28 to TRBJ2-7, with TRBD2 matching over 11 bases. From germline, CDR1 is MDHEN and CDR2 SYDVKM. J gave up 2 bases and V 4 bases, and 4 bases lay outside the gene matches. The length of the CDR3 is 15 residues. CDR3 sequence: CASSSPSGRTYEQYF. CDR3 bases: TGTGCCAGCAGTTCCCCTAGCGGGAGGACCTACGAGCAGTACTTC.

This clonotype was counted a few times. The V gene is TRBV20-1, the J gene TRBJ2-1, with D possibly matching TRBD2 (5 bases). The V gene's germline CDR1 is DFQATT and CDR2 SNEGSKA (reference sequence). The CDR3 runs 15 residues. V was pared by 3 bases and J by 12 bases, with 24 bases between. CDR3 DNA sequence: TGCAGTGCTAGGGTCAGCGGACCCATTACAATGAGGCAGTTCTTC. Translation gives CSARVSGPITMRQFF.

The rearrangement uses TRBV10-3 and TRBJ2-7, with 8 bases fitting TRBD2. The germline gives CDR1 ENHRY, CDR2 SYGVKD. The CDR3 contains 15 residues. After removal of 2 bases from V and 3 bases from J, the junction contained 6 bases not matched to a gene. CDR3 amino acids: CAISEPSGGRYEQYF. CDR3 sequence (DNA): TGTGCCATCAGTGAGCCCAGCGGGGGCCGCTACGAGCAGTACTTC.

In this sample, this clonotype turned up a few times. The rearrangement joins TRBV29-1 to TRBJ2-3; weak D call: TRBD1 (6 bases). The CDR3 is made up of 14 amino acids. Germline assignment: CDR1 SQVTM and CDR2 ANQGSEA. V lost 2 bases and J lost 8, with 17 bases in between. The CDR3 DNA reads TGCAGCGTTGAAAGCCGTACCAGGGGCGCTACGCAGTATTTT. The encoded protein is CSVESRTRGATQYF.

The J gene is TRBJ1-6, the V gene TRBV20-1; 7 bases agree with TRBD1. The trim removed 5 bases at V and 5 bases at J, leaving 6 bases unmatched. The CDR3 is 14 amino acids. Per germline, CDR1 DFQATT and CDR2 SNEGSKA (reference sequence). CDR3 nucleotide sequence: TGCAGTGCTTTCGACAGGGACCATAATTCACCCCTCCACTTT. Translation: CSAFDRDHNSPLHF.

This chain connects TRBV11-3 to TRBJ2-1; D gene unclear. There are 11 residues in the CDR3. The V and J ends lost 1 base and 9 bases respectively, with 4 bases between them. Germline CDR1 reads SGHNT; CDR2 reads YENEEA. CDR3 in amino acids: CASSLGVEQFF. As DNA, the CDR3 is TGTGCCAGCAGCTTAGGGGTTGAGCAGTTCTTC.

This clonotype was counted once. The genes are TRBV5-1 and TRBJ2-5; 9 bases map to TRBD1. Germline V gene data show CDR1 as SGHRS and CDR2 as YFSETQ. V shed 5 bases, J shed 1 base, and the junction held 6 bases outside the gene matches. This CDR3 has 15 residues. DNA for the CDR3: TGCGCCAGCAGACTCGGACAGGGGCTCCAAGAGACCCAGTACTTC. It yields the protein CASRLGQGLQETQYF.

In its sample, this clonotype was seen a few times. The chain carries TRBV11-2 and TRBJ1-1; 7 bases fit TRBD1. The CDR3 extends over 15 amino acids. V lost 3 bases, J lost 5 bases, and 9 bases stayed unmatched. CDR1 is SGHAT, CDR2 FQNNGV, per germline. CDR3 DNA: TGTGCCAGCAGCTTTCAGGGACAGACTCGAACTGAAGCTTTCTTT. It encodes CASSFQGQTRTEAFF.

The chain combines TRBV4-3 with TRBJ2-7; 10 bases are shared with TRBD2. After removal of 6 bases from V and 0 bases from J, the junction contained 17 bases not matched to a gene. The CDR3 spans 19 residues. CDR1 is LGHNA and CDR2 is YSLEER in the germline V gene. For the CDR3, the DNA is TGCGCCAGCAGGGGGGAGGAAAGTGCTAGCGGGAGAAACTCCTACGAGCAGTACTTC. Amino acids: CASRGEESASGRNSYEQYF.

This chain uses TRBV19 with TRBJ2-2, with 7 nucleotides matching TRBD1. This CDR3 has 16 residues. V lost 4 bases and J lost 2; bases outside the gene matches: 7. CDR1 and CDR2 from the germline V gene are LNHDA and SQIVND (reference sequence). The CDR3 DNA is TGTGCCAGTAGTAGAGCGACAGGGATTAACACCGGGGAGCTGTTTTTT. This translates into CASSRATGINTGELFF.

This chain links TRBV15 with TRBJ2-2, with 11 bases fitting TRBD2. Trimming at V came to 8 bases and at J to 4 bases, leaving 9 bases not matched to a gene. Per germline, CDR1 LNHNV and CDR2 YYDKDF (reference sequence). The CDR3 contains 16 residues. The CDR3 spells CATEIGLAGFTGELFF. The CDR3, as DNA: TGTGCCACCGAGATCGGACTAGCGGGCTTCACCGGGGAGCTGTTTTTT.

This clonotype appeared a few times. This chain connects TRBV6-2 or TRBV6-3 to TRBJ2-3; D possibly corresponds to TRBD2 (6 bases). Trimming removed 2 bases at V and 7 bases at J, with 16 bases between. Germline CDR1 reads MNHEY; CDR2 reads SVGEGT. CDR3 length equals 15 residues. CDR3 loop: CASSYRLATIYTQYF. The CDR3 DNA sequence: TGTGCCAGCAGTTACAGGCTAGCGACGATCTATACGCAGTATTTT.